One sample yielded the 16 T cell receptor beta chains listed below, sequenced in a study of cytomegalovirus exposure and HLA in healthy donors. The PCR employed 60 Vbeta primers together with 13 Jbeta primers. Profiling relied on immunoSEQ multiplex PCR, and the TCRdb table lists in-frame clones only, not all of them. The sample lists about 110,000 clones, about 69% seen once, with around 1.3% in the top ten. The source material was PBMCs. The receptors derive from a man aged 35-49 years in good health and CMV-seronegative.

This clone was observed a handful of times. The chain recombines TRBV6-1 with TRBJ1-1; D is unclear. There are 13 residues in the CDR3. V was pared by 1 base and J by 5 bases, with 8 bases between. Germline assignment: CDR1 MNHNS and CDR2 SASEGT. The CDR3 sequence: CASSEGGWTEAFF. The CDR3 DNA reads as TGTGCCAGCAGTGAAGGCGGGTGGACTGAAGCTTTCTTT.

This clone has a handful of counts. The genes are TRBV18 and TRBJ2-7; 11 bases match TRBD1. The CDR3 length is 15 residues. From germline, CDR1 is KGHSH and CDR2 LQKENI. V dropped 3 bases and J dropped 4; count of bases not matched to a gene: 5. Here the CDR3 reads CASSPRGTGGYEQYF. DNA for the CDR3: TGTGCCAGCTCACCTCGCGGGACAGGGGGTTACGAGCAGTACTTC.

The chain joins TRBV11-3 to TRBJ2-7, with D perhaps matching TRBD2 (6 bases). The CDR3 extends over 13 amino acids. CDR1 is SGHNT, CDR2 YENEEA, per germline. Trimming stripped 5 bases from V and 0 bases from J, with 8 bases between. The CDR3 reads CASSPGGSYEQYF. As DNA, the CDR3 is TGTGCCAGCAGCCCCGGGGGCTCCTACGAGCAGTACTTC. Variable domain in full (rest from reference TRBV11-3 and TRBJ2-7): EAGVVQSPRYKIIEKKQPVAFWCNPISGHNTLYWYLQNLGQGPELLIRYENEEAVDDSQLPKDRFSAERLKGVDSTLKIQPAELGDSAVYLCASSPGGSYEQYFGPGTRLTVT.

The J gene is TRBJ2-1, the V gene TRBV7-9; D is undetermined. Trimming removed 2 bases at V and 4 bases at J, with 3 bases between. The CDR3 loop spans 12 amino acids. Germline V CDR1 and CDR2: SEHNR, FQNEAQ (reference sequence). The CDR3 region is CASSLSYNEQFF. As DNA, the CDR3 is TGTGCCAGCAGCTTATCTTACAATGAGCAGTTCTTC.

This clone has just a few counts. This chain connects TRBV7-2 to TRBJ2-2, with a weak D call TRBD1 (6 bases). V lost 0 bases and J lost 4, with 15 bases in between. Germline lookup yields CDR1 SGHTA and CDR2 FQGNSA. The CDR3 consists of 17 residues. The CDR3 loop is CASSLALGRGVTGELFF. CDR3 coding DNA: TGTGCCAGCAGCTTAGCGCTTGGCAGGGGAGTCACCGGGGAGCTGTTTTTT.

This chain joins TRBV19 and TRBJ2-7; TRBD1 aligns across 8 bases. The CDR3 loop spans 12 amino acids. The ends lost 10 bases at V and 2 bases at J; junction bases unmatched: 4. Per the germline V gene, CDR1 is LNHDA and CDR2 is SQIVND (reference sequence). CDR3 nucleotide sequence: TGTGCCACCGGACAGGGAACCTACGAGCAGTACTTC. It is translated as CATGQGTYEQYF.

The rearrangement joins TRBV25-1 to TRBJ2-7; D gene unclear. The length of the CDR3 is 10 residues. Trimming took off 3 bases at V and 9 bases at J, with 6 bases between the two ends. CDR1 is MGHDK and CDR2 is SYGVNS in the germline V gene. The CDR3 loop is CASSEGVQYF. The CDR3 nucleotides read TGTGCCAGCAGTGAGGGCGTGCAGTACTTC.

The chain links TRBV5-8 to TRBJ2-1, with D possibly being TRBD1 (6 bases). The V gene lost 4 bases and the J gene lost 5 bases, with 16 bases spanning the gap. The CDR3 covers 15 residues. Germline CDR1 reads SGHTS; CDR2 reads YDEGEE. CDR3: CASSPGTRVNNEQFF. CDR3 DNA: TGTGCCAGCAGCCCTGGGACACGGGTAAACAATGAGCAGTTCTTC.

The chain is built from TRBV5-1 and TRBJ2-3, with a weak D call TRBD2 (6 bases). The germline V gene has CDR1 SGHRS and CDR2 YFSETQ. Trimming left V 5 bases short and J 0 bases short, with 16 bases between. This CDR3 is 16 amino acids long. CDR3 sequence: CASRDGTSTSTDTQYF. CDR3 nucleotide sequence: TGCGCCAGCAGAGATGGGACTTCCACTAGCACAGATACGCAGTATTTT.

The chain uses TRBV9 and TRBJ1-1; D not resolved. This CDR3 comprises 15 residues. V lost 6 bases and J 1 base, leaving 16 bases between the germline ends. Germline CDR1 and CDR2: SGDLS and YYNGEE. The CDR3 here is CASTLGEAQNTEAFF. The DNA for the CDR3 is TGTGCCAGCACACTCGGGGAGGCCCAGAACACTGAAGCTTTCTTT.

V gene TRBV30 combines with J gene TRBJ2-2; 9 bases fit TRBD1. Per germline, CDR1 GTSNPN and CDR2 SVGIG (reference sequence). V lost 4 bases, J lost 8 bases, and 8 bases stayed unmatched. This CDR3 has 14 residues. CDR3 sequence (DNA): TGTGCCTGGATCCGTGGGACAGGGAGGGGGGAGCTGTTTTTT. This translates into CAWIRGTGRGELFF.

The chain employs TRBV6-1 and TRBJ2-5; a weak D match, TRBD1 (7 bases). Per germline, CDR1 MNHNS and CDR2 SASEGT. The CDR3 length is 13 residues. The ends were cut back, 6 bases at V and 4 bases at J, with 12 bases in the middle. CDR3 loop: CASRRQGGETQYF. DNA of the CDR3: TGTGCCAGCAGGAGACAGGGAGGAGAGACCCAGTACTTC.

The J gene is TRBJ2-3, the V gene TRBV6-5; D is uncertain. The CDR3 has 15 amino acids. V was cut by 6 bases and J by 4 bases, with 17 bases left in between. CDR1 and CDR2 from the germline V gene are MNHEY and SVGAGI. The DNA for the CDR3 is TGTGCCAGCAGGATCCCCAATGGTCAGTCAGATACGCAGTATTTT. Translating gives CASRIPNGQSDTQYF.

The rearrangement links TRBV7-2 to TRBJ2-5; 10 nucleotides align to TRBD1. Germline-derived CDR1 and CDR2 are SGHTA and FQGNSA. The CDR3 has 16 residues. J gave up 3 bases and V 1 base, and 5 bases lay outside the gene matches. CDR3 protein: CASSLVDRGREETQYF. The CDR3 DNA follows: TGTGCCAGCAGCTTAGTTGACAGGGGGCGCGAAGAGACCCAGTACTTC. The full variable domain, completed using reference TRBV7-2 and TRBJ2-5, is GAGVSQSPSNKVTEKGKDVELRCDPISGHTALYWYRQSLGQGLEFLIYFQGNSAPDKSGLPSDRFSAERTGGSVSTLTIQRTQQEDSAVYLCASSLVDRGREETQYFGPGTRLLVL.

The chain uses TRBV11-2 and TRBJ2-5; the match to TRBD2 covers 8 bases. The CDR3 length is 15 residues. Germline V gene data show CDR1 as SGHAT and CDR2 as FQNNGV. The junction had 4 bases not matched to a gene; V was cut back by 0 bases and J by 4 bases. CDR3 sequence: CASSLDYSGGETQYF. CDR3 nucleotides: TGTGCCAGCAGCTTAGACTACAGCGGGGGAGAGACCCAGTACTTC.

This clone has only one observation. The chain employs TRBV6-6 and TRBJ2-7; D might be TRBD2 (6 bases). V was clipped by 2 bases and J by 2 bases, with 10 bases between them. Germline lookup yields CDR1 MNHNY and CDR2 SVGAGI (reference sequence). The CDR3 consists of 14 residues. The CDR3 DNA is TGTGCCAGCAGTTACGAGAGACTAGCCTACGAGCAGTACTTC. Protein: CASSYERLAYEQYF.